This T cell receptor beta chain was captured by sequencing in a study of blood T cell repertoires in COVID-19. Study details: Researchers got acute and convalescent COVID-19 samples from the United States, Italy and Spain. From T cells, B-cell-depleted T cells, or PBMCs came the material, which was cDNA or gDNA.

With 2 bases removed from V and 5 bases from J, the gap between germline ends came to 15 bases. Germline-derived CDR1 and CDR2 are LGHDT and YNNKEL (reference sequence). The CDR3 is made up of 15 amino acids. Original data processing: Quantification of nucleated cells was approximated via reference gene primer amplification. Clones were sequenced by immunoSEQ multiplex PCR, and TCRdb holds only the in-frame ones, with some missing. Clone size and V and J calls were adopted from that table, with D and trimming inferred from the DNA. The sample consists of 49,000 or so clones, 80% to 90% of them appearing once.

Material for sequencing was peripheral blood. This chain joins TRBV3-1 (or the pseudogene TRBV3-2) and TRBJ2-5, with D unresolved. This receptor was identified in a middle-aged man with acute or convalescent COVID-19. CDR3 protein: CASSQNAATAETQYF. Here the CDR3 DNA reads TGTGCCAGCAGCCAAAACGCGGCTACCGCGGAGACCCAGTACTTC.